This T cell receptor (beta chain) was obtained from a study of T cell changes during pregnancy in multiple sclerosis. Looked up from germline, CDR1 is LNHDA and CDR2 is SQIVND (reference sequence). This CDR3 comprises 14 residues. The V gene lost 5 bases and the J gene lost 2 bases, with 13 bases spanning the gap. TCRdb's table, derived via immunoSEQ multiplex PCR, lists solely in-frame clones and lacks some. Altogether approximately 100,000 clones are present, 90% to 95% being singletons, with the ten largest covering about 3%. This specimen was peripheral blood, taken after pregnancy. The chain links TRBV19 to TRBJ2-7; possible D gene TRBD2, 6 bases. The clonotype was recovered from a female donor with multiple sclerosis, enrolled in a pregnancy study. In DNA, the CDR3 is TGTGCCAGTAGTGTTGGGGAGGTGGCCTACGAGCAGTACTTC. Protein: CASSVGEVAYEQYF. The full variable domain, its missing parts supplied by reference TRBV19 and TRBJ2-7, is DGGITQSPKYLFRKEGQNVTLSCEQNLNHDAMYWYRQDPGQGLRLIYYSQIVNDFQKGDIAEGYSVSREKKESFPLTVTSAQKNPTAFYLCASSVGEVAYEQYFGPGTRLTVT.